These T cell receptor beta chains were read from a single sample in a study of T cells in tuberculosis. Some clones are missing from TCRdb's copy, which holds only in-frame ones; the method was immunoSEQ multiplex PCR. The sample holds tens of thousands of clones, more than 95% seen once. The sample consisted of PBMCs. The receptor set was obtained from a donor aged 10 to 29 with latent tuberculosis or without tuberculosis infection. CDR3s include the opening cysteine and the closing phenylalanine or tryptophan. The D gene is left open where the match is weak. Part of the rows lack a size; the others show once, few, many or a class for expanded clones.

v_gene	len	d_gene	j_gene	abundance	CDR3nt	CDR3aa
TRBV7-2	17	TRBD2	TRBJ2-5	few	TGTGCCAGCAGCTCATTACCGGGACTAGCCGCCCTTGAGACCCAGTACTTC	CASSSLPGLAALETQYF
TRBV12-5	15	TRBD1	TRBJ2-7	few	TGTGCTAGTGGTCCTCCGGGACAGGGGGCCTACGAGCAGTACTTC	CASGPPGQGAYEQYF
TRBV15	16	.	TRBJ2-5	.	TGTGCCACCAGCAGAGTCTGGCAGACCGGGCAAGAGACCCAGTACTTC	CATSRVWQTGQETQYF
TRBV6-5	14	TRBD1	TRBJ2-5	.	TGTGCCAGCAGTTACGGACAGGATTATGAGACCCAGTACTTC	CASSYGQDYETQYF
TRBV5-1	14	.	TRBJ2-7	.	TGCGCCAGCGGTACAGGGATCGCCGAGGGAGAGCAGTACTTC	CASGTGIAEGEQYF
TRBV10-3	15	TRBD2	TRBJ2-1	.	TGTGCCATCAGGGACCTACTAGCGGGATCCAATGAGCAGTTCTTC	CAIRDLLAGSNEQFF
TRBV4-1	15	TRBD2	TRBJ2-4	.	TGCGCCAGCAGCCTCCTGACTAGCGATAAAAACATTCAGTACTTC	CASSLLTSDKNIQYF
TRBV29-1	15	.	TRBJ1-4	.	TGCAGCGTTGAAGGGAGAGGAGGGCCGAATGAAAAACTGTTTTTT	CSVEGRGGPNEKLFF
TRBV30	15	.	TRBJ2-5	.	TGTGCCTGGAGTGTATCCAGACAGCTACAAGAGACCCAGTACTTC	CAWSVSRQLQETQYF
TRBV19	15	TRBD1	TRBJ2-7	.	TGTGCCAGTAGTCGCGGCAGGGACAGGTATTACGAGCAGTACTTC	CASSRGRDRYYEQYF
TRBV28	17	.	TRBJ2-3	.	TGTGCCAGCGTTAACCCGCGGGACTCATATAATCCAGATACGCAGTATTTT	CASVNPRDSYNPDTQYF
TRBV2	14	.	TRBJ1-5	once	TGTGCCAGCACCGTTGAGGTTGTCGGCAGGCCCCAGCATTTT	CASTVEVVGRPQHF
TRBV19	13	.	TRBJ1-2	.	TGTGCCAGTAGTATGGACAGATCTTATGGCTACACCTTC	CASSMDRSYGYTF
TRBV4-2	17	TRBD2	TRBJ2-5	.	TGTGCCAGCAGCCTAGGGACTAGCGGGAGGGCTTTAGAGACCCAGTACTTC	CASSLGTSGRALETQYF
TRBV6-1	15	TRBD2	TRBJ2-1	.	TGTGCCAGCACCGAGACTAGCGTAACCTACAATGAGCAGTTCTTC	CASTETSVTYNEQFF
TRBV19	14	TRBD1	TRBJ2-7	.	TGTGCCAGTAGTCTGACAGGGTCGACCTACGAGCAGTACTTC	CASSLTGSTYEQYF
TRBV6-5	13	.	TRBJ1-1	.	TGTGCCAGCAGTTACAATCGGAACACTGAAGCTTTCTTT	CASSYNRNTEAFF
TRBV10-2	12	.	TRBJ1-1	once	TGCGCCAGCCTACGGGGGGATACTGAAGCTTTCTTT	CASLRGDTEAFF
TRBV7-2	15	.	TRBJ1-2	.	TGTGCCAGCAGCCTCGCCGTAGCGGTTGCAGGTGGCTACACCTTC	CASSLAVAVAGGYTF
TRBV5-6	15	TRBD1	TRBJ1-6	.	TGTGCCAGCAGCTTGTATGGGGGACAGAATTCACCCCTCCACTTT	CASSLYGGQNSPLHF